The 26 T cell receptor beta chains below were found in one sample sequenced in a study of blood T cell repertoires in COVID-19. Libraries were prepared by immunoSEQ multiplex PCR; TCRdb keeps only in-frame clonotypes and omits some of them. The data hold around 270,000 clones, with about 89% observed a single time. Sequenced: peripheral blood. Receptor source: a woman between 50 and 59 years old with acute or convalescent COVID-19.

V and J are TRBV28 and TRBJ2-6; possible D gene TRBD1, 6 bases. The V and J ends lost 2 bases and 0 bases respectively, with 8 bases between them. The CDR3 sequence is 16 residues long. The germline CDR1 and CDR2 sequences are MDHEN and SYDVKM. CDR3 region: CASSLGGSSGANVLTF. CDR3 DNA: TGTGCCAGCAGTTTAGGGGGCAGCTCTGGGGCCAACGTCCTGACTTTC.

The chain couples TRBV28 to TRBJ1-1; 10 nucleotides line up with TRBD1. The length of the CDR3 is 15 residues. Trimming removed 6 bases from V and 3 bases from J; junction bases left unmatched: 7. CDR1 is MDHEN and CDR2 is SYDVKM in the germline V gene. CDR3 region: CASSYSGTGDTEAFF. CDR3 bases: TGTGCCAGCAGCTACTCCGGGACAGGGGACACTGAAGCTTTCTTT.

This chain connects TRBV7-8 to TRBJ1-6; D is perhaps TRBD1 (6 bases). The V end was cut by 5 bases, the J end by 7 bases, with 18 bases between. Germline CDR1 and CDR2: SGHVS and FQNEAQ. The CDR3 is 16 amino acids. CDR3 in amino acids: CASSTTRGGPNSPLHF. The CDR3 DNA reads as TGTGCCAGCAGCACCACTAGGGGGGGCCCCAATTCACCCCTCCACTTT.

In the case of this clone: A junction boundary mismatches the germline segment, possibly from a read error. This chain uses TRBV6-5 with TRBJ2-7, with D perhaps matching TRBD1 (6 bases). Germline V gives CDR1 MNHEY, CDR2 SVGAGI. The CDR3 loop spans 11 amino acids. CDR3: CASSNRDKEFF. CDR3 nucleotide sequence: TGTGCCAGCAGTAACCGGGACAAGGAGTTCTTC.

This clone has more than one count but fewer than ten. V usage is TRBV4-3 and J usage is TRBJ2-3; D is ambiguous. Germline V CDR1 and CDR2: LGHNA, YSLEER. The CDR3 runs 14 residues. V lost 3 bases to trimming and J lost 0 bases, with 7 bases between them. CDR3 sequence: CASSQERSTDTQYF. CDR3 DNA sequence: TGCGCCAGCAGCCAGGAGCGTAGCACAGATACGCAGTATTTT.

The rearrangement joins TRBV9 to TRBJ1-5; D not resolved. V lost 0 bases to trimming and J lost 5 bases, with 6 bases between them. The CDR3 is 13 residues long. Looked up from germline, CDR1 is SGDLS and CDR2 is YYNGEE. The CDR3 loop is CASSVDPDQPQHF. CDR3 sequence (DNA): TGTGCCAGCAGCGTAGACCCGGATCAGCCCCAGCATTTT.

The chain links TRBV27 to TRBJ1-1; unclear D gene. Germline V gene sequence: CDR1 MNHEY, CDR2 SMNVEV (reference sequence). Between the trimmed V and J ends, which lost 3 bases and 7 bases, there was a span of 9 bases. CDR3 length: 12 residues. The CDR3 bases are TGTGCCAGCAGTTTTCCGGGAGATGAAGCTTTCTTT. Amino acid sequence: CASSFPGDEAFF.

The CDR3 DNA reads TGCGCCAGCAGCTTGACCGGGACAGCCTACGAGCAGTACTTC. Its translation is CASSLTGTAYEQYF. The gene calls are TRBV5-1 and TRBJ2-7, with 7 nucleotides matching TRBD1. Germline assignment: CDR1 SGHRS and CDR2 YFSETQ. This CDR3 region has 14 residues. The trim removed 1 base at V and 2 bases at J, leaving 3 bases unmatched. Combining the CDR3 with reference TRBV5-1 and TRBJ2-7 gives the whole variable domain KAGVTQTPRYLIKTRGQQVTLSCSPISGHRSVSWYQQTPGQGLQFLFEYFSETQRNKGNFPGRFSGRQFSNSRSEMNVSTLELGDSALYLCASSLTGTAYEQYFGPGTRLTVT.

This clone appeared once. V usage is TRBV6-1 and J usage is TRBJ2-1; 11 bases fit TRBD2. Germline values: CDR1 MNHNS, CDR2 SASEGT. The CDR3 length is 16 residues. J was trimmed by 5 bases and V by 4 bases; bases with no gene match: 7. The CDR3: CASSGILAGGHNEQFF. In DNA form, the CDR3 reads TGTGCCAGCAGTGGAATTCTAGCGGGGGGCCACAATGAGCAGTTCTTC.

The chain recombines TRBV19 with TRBJ1-6; D gene ambiguous. This CDR3 region has 17 residues. Germline V gene sequence: CDR1 LNHDA, CDR2 SQIVND (reference sequence). V lost 5 bases and J lost 0, with 14 bases in between. The CDR3 DNA follows: TGTGCCAGTAGTCCACGACCCTGGAGCTCCTATAATTCACCCCTCCACTTT. The encoded protein is CASSPRPWSSYNSPLHF.

The chain couples TRBV11-3 to TRBJ2-7, with no clear D. V was cut by 1 base and J by 5 bases, with 15 bases left in between. Germline V gene sequence: CDR1 SGHNT, CDR2 YENEEA. The CDR3 sequence is 15 residues long. The CDR3 nucleotides are TGTGCCAGCAGCTTAGGGTCCCTGACGAGGCACGAGCAGTACTTC. As protein: CASSLGSLTRHEQYF.

This clone was counted only a few times. Here the CDR3 DNA reads TGTGCCAGTAGTATACGGGAGAACTATGGCTACACCTTC. It translates to CASSIRENYGYTF. The chain has TRBV19 and TRBJ1-2; no clear D. Trimming left V 2 bases short and J 2 bases short, with 6 bases between. In germline, CDR1 is LNHDA, CDR2 SQIVND (reference sequence). The CDR3 covers 13 residues.

Only a few counts were recorded for this clone. The V call is TRBV5-1, the J call TRBJ2-7, with TRBD1 as a possible D gene (6 bases). The CDR3 is made up of 12 amino acids. Germline assignment: CDR1 SGHRS and CDR2 YFSETQ. Trimming stripped 6 bases from V and 3 bases from J, with 10 bases between. The CDR3 DNA reads as TGCGCCAGCAACCCGGACAGCTACGAGCAGTACTTC. Protein product: CASNPDSYEQYF.

The chain links TRBV4-2 to TRBJ2-1; D possibly corresponds to TRBD2 (6 bases). V lost 0 bases, J lost 2 bases, and 11 bases lay in between. Germline-derived CDR1 and CDR2 are LGHNA and YNFKEQ. The CDR3 covers 16 residues. The CDR3 loop reads CASSQEGGITYNEQFF. CDR3 in DNA: TGTGCCAGCAGCCAAGAAGGCGGGATTACCTACAATGAGCAGTTCTTC.

This clone was detected only once. V is TRBV12-5 and J is TRBJ2-7; 9 bases are a match to TRBD2. This CDR3 is 13 amino acids long. V lost 1 base and J lost 5; bases outside the gene matches: 0. Germline CDR1 is LGHNT and CDR2 is FRNRAP. CDR3 amino acids: CASGLGLADEQYF. The CDR3 coding sequence is TGTGCTAGTGGTTTGGGACTAGCGGACGAGCAGTACTTC. Drawing the rest from reference TRBV12-5 and TRBJ2-7, the complete variable domain is DARVTQTPRHKVTEMGQEVTMRCQPILGHNTVFWYRQTMMQGLELLAYFRNRAPLDDSGMPKDRFSAEMPDATLATLKIQPSEPRDSAVYFCASGLGLADEQYFGPGTRLTVT.

V is TRBV28 and J is TRBJ2-1; D unclear. Germline CDR1 is MDHEN and CDR2 is SYDVKM. V gave up 2 bases and J gave up 8 bases, with 13 bases separating them. The CDR3 contains 14 residues. The CDR3, as DNA: TGTGCCAGCAGTTTAACCAGTATGGTGGATGAGCAGTTCTTC. Protein product: CASSLTSMVDEQFF.

The genes are TRBV28 and TRBJ1-2; D uncertain. The CDR3 covers 13 residues. V lost 2 bases, J lost 8 bases, and 12 bases lay in between. CDR1 and CDR2 (germline): MDHEN, SYDVKM. CDR3 DNA sequence: TGTGCCAGCAGTTTAGGGGTGGGCGGGGGCTACACCTTC. The encoded protein is CASSLGVGGGYTF.

The J gene is TRBJ1-1, the V gene TRBV12-3 or TRBV12-4; D ambiguous. The CDR3 consists of 12 residues. The germline V and J ends were trimmed by 7 bases and 1 base, with 7 bases remaining between them. CDR3 loop: CASTRSNTEAFF. The CDR3 DNA is TGTGCCAGCACCCGGTCGAACACTGAAGCTTTCTTT.

J is TRBJ1-5 and V is TRBV18, with 8 positions matching TRBD1. From germline, CDR1 is KGHSH and CDR2 LQKENI. V trimming: 3 bases; J trimming: 4 bases; junction bases outside the gene matches: 11. This CDR3 is built from 17 residues. CDR3 DNA sequence: TGTGCCAGCTCACCCCAAGGAAGGGACAGGCTGAATCAGCCCCAGCATTTT. Its protein product is CASSPQGRDRLNQPQHF.

The chain has TRBV5-6 and TRBJ2-1; 11 bases line up with TRBD2. The germline CDR1 and CDR2 sequences are SGHDT and YYEEEE. This CDR3 has 18 amino acids. V shed 0 bases, J shed 8 bases, and the junction held 13 bases outside the gene matches. The CDR3 sequence: CASSLERVAGGLVDEQFF. The CDR3 nucleotides are TGTGCCAGCAGCTTGGAGCGGGTAGCGGGAGGGCTTGTAGATGAGCAGTTCTTC.

The chain couples TRBV7-9 to TRBJ2-7; possibly TRBD2 for D (6 bases). Germline values: CDR1 SEHNR, CDR2 FQNEAQ (reference sequence). Trimming cost V 1 base and J 12 bases, with 10 bases left between them. This CDR3 has 11 amino acids. CDR3 sequence reads: CASSLETRAYF. The DNA for the CDR3 is TGTGCCAGCAGCTTAGAGACTAGGGCGTACTTC.

The table lists this clone with a count of one. This chain joins TRBV9 and TRBJ2-7; the match to TRBD2 covers 8 bases. Germline trimming cut 4 bases from V and 4 bases from J; bases unmatched to any gene: 13. Looked up from germline, CDR1 is SGDLS and CDR2 is YYNGEE. The CDR3 contains 16 residues. This chain's CDR3 is CASSLRRAGVGYEQYF. The CDR3 DNA reads TGTGCCAGCAGCCTCAGACGAGCGGGAGTGGGGTACGAGCAGTACTTC.

The count of this clone is one. This chain links TRBV9 with TRBJ1-3; D is ambiguous. This CDR3 is built from 14 residues. Germline-derived CDR1 and CDR2 are SGDLS and YYNGEE. V lost 0 bases and J 0 bases, leaving 4 bases between the germline ends. The CDR3 nucleotides are TGTGCCAGCAGCGTAGCAGACTCTGGAAACACCATATATTTT. Encoded protein: CASSVADSGNTIYF.

V usage is TRBV2 and J usage is TRBJ2-7, with TRBD1 matching over 7 bases. Losses at the gene ends were 5 bases for V and 4 bases for J; bases not matched to a gene: 5. This CDR3 is 13 amino acids long. Per germline, CDR1 SNHLY and CDR2 FYNNEI. In nucleotides, the CDR3 is TGTGCCAGCAGTCCAATGACAGGGTACGAGCAGTACTTC. It codes for CASSPMTGYEQYF.

This clone was picked up one time. V and J are TRBV4-3 and TRBJ1-2, with TRBD1 as a possible D gene (6 bases). V was cut by 0 bases and J by 1 base, with 9 bases left in between. Germline CDR1 is LGHNA and CDR2 is YSLEER. The CDR3 length is 15 residues. In DNA form, the CDR3 reads TGCGCCAGCAGCCAAGAACCGGACAGTAACTATGGCTACACCTTC. Translation gives CASSQEPDSNYGYTF.

This rearrangement joins TRBV6-4 to TRBJ2-2; 9 positions match TRBD2. This CDR3 has 17 amino acids. Germline CDR1 is MRHNA and CDR2 is SNTAGT. The V segment lost 0 bases and the J segment 2 bases; nucleotides outside the gene matches: 4. The CDR3 is CASSDSYSGGNTGELFF. Here the CDR3 DNA reads TGTGCCAGCAGTGACTCCTATAGCGGGGGTAACACCGGGGAGCTGTTTTTT.